Sequencing of this T cell receptor (beta chain) was carried out in a study of blood T cells in healthy people across ages. As for this clonotype: Its target is not known.

All donors came from Russia, were Caucasian and healthy, and spanned ages about 6 to 100. Every participating donor contributed around 9.5 milliliters of peripheral blood through a draw. Study outcomes and limitations: Diversity of TCR beta per million T cells declined in a roughly linear way with age. Versus aged donors, long-lived donors had higher diversity and more naive CD4+ cells.

Germline V gene lookup returns CDR1 MNHEY and CDR2 SMNVEV (reference sequence). This CDR3 spans 13 amino acids. Trimming took 3 bases from V and 4 from J, leaving 9 bases between them. It was with a sample-barcoded 5' primer and a J-beta primer mix that a second PCR of about 6 to 12 cycles was run. TCRdb itself ran the 5' RACE reads through MiXCR, one entry per CDR3 protein. The data hold about 1.6 million distinct CDR3 sequences, with around 35% observed a single time. Sequencing was performed on blood. The chain joins TRBV27 to TRBJ1-1, with unresolved D. This TCR was sampled from a woman in her thirties in good health. In DNA, the CDR3 is TGTGCCAGCAGTTTCCTGCAGCGCACTGAAGCTTTCTTT. Its protein product is CASSFLQRTEAFF.